This TCR beta chain was retrieved from a study of cytomegalovirus exposure and HLA in healthy donors. For the study at large: In an early release, HLA-typed donors contributed approximately 82 million unique TCR sequences. Study-wide results and caveats: Rare sequences made up most TCRs, while some public TCRs were found in many donors. TCR beta chain V- and J-gene trimming was linked, in a later analysis, to a missense variant in DCLRE1C.

60 Vbeta and 13 Jbeta primers were used in PCR. Assay used: immunoSEQ multiplex PCR; TCRdb lists only in-frame clones, some missing. This sample has some 66,000 clones, with about 77% found just once. To note about this clone: Its specificity is unknown.

The specimen sequenced was PBMCs. This TCR was sampled from a man aged 35 to 55 in good health and CMV-seronegative.

CDR3 coding DNA: TGTGCCAGCAGCTTAGGCATTAGCGGTACCGTCACAGATACGCAGTATTTT. This codes for CASSLGISGTVTDTQYF. This chain links TRBV7-2 with TRBJ2-3, with D maybe TRBD2 (6 bases). From germline, CDR1 is SGHTA and CDR2 FQGNSA. This CDR3 region has 17 residues. Deletions cut 1 base from V and 2 bases from J, with 16 bases between.